This T cell receptor (beta chain) appears in the sequencing data of a study of cytomegalovirus exposure and HLA in healthy donors. As for the study in general: In a previous analysis, some 110 million unique TCR beta sequences were found from 150 million to 200 million T cells.

Study observations and caveats: The majority of CMV-associated TCR beta chains were reported as apparently HLA-restricted in a later analysis. TCR beta V segments were, for the most part, productive about 87% or about 30% of the time in an earlier analysis.

A note on this clone: Its target is not known.

Trimming removed 7 bases from V and 1 base from J; junction bases left unmatched: 9. The germline CDR1 and CDR2 sequences are MDHEN and SYDVKM. This CDR3 region has 15 residues. With 60 Vbeta and 13 Jbeta primers, the PCR was carried out. Using immunoSEQ multiplex PCR, the repertoire was profiled, and TCRdb retains in-frame clones only, with some absent. The profile covers more than 150,000 clones, with 82% appearing a single time and about 1.6% taken by the ten largest. Sequenced material: PBMCs. This chain uses TRBV28 with TRBJ2-7; 8 positions agree with TRBD2. The sequence derives from a man aged 40-49 years in good health and CMV-seronegative. The CDR3 protein is CASTGGGSTSYEQYF. The CDR3 nucleotides are TGTGCCAGCACCGGCGGGGGGTCTACGTCCTACGAGCAGTACTTC.